This TCR beta chain was identified in a study of shared clonotypes between healthy human individuals. The assay was immunoSEQ multiplex PCR, and TCRdb's table has in-frame clones only and misses some. The table lists millions of clones, 95% of them singletons. V lost 8 bases and J 4 bases, leaving 17 bases between the germline ends. Germline-derived CDR1 and CDR2 are MNHEY and SVGAGI. CDR3 length equals 14 residues. Donors included only healthy HIV-negative adults lacking recent acute infections or vaccinations. The clonotype was recovered from a young man in good health. The V gene is TRBV6-5, the J gene TRBJ1-2; D gene ambiguous. Sequencing was performed on naive CD4+ T cells sorted from blood. The subset denotes: CD45RA+ positively selected. In DNA form, the CDR3 reads TGTGCCAGCTTATCTGGCATGACCCTCTATGGCTACACCTTC. Translating it yields CASLSGMTLYGYTF.